This T cell receptor beta chain was captured in a study of beta chain features in type 1 diabetes. Germline V gene lookup returns CDR1 SGHDN and CDR2 FVKESK. The CDR3 is 17 amino acids. Between the trimmed V and J ends, which lost 1 base and 2 bases, there was a span of 18 bases. What was sequenced were expressed TCRB transcripts, since all of the isolated RNA had been reverse transcribed. TCRdb keeps only in-frame clones here, not all; method: immunoSEQ multiplex PCR. The repertoire has about 360,000 clones, about 12% of them found once; the top ten carry about 0.017%. The receptor comes from a man aged 18 to 29 in good health. The source material was naive CD4+ T cells from blood. The chain is built from TRBV14 and TRBJ2-7, with D tentatively TRBD2 (6 bases). The chain's CDR3 is CASSQGVRGRKTYEQYF. The CDR3 coding sequence is TGTGCCAGCAGCCAAGGGGTGCGGGGTAGAAAGACCTACGAGCAGTACTTC.